This T cell receptor beta chain was sequenced for a study of cytomegalovirus exposure and HLA in healthy donors. The CDR3 runs to 14 residues. Per the germline V gene, CDR1 is LNHDA and CDR2 is SQIVND (reference sequence). Trimming removed 10 bases from V and 10 bases from J; junction bases left unmatched: 16. Notes on the study in general: V- and J-gene trimming in TCR beta was tied to a missense DCLRE1C variant by an analysis performed later. Researchers catalogued approximately 160 TCR beta chains as cytomegalovirus-associated. Most TCR beta V segments were productive about 90% or about 30% of the time in an earlier analysis. Accounts indicate the classifier identified cytomegalovirus status with strong specificity and sensitivity.

A multiplex PCR was run with 60 Vbeta primers and 13 Jbeta primers. Assay used: immunoSEQ multiplex PCR; TCRdb lists only in-frame clones, some missing. The repertoire consists of around 130,000 clones, with around 73% occurring once and the leading ten covering around 1.2%. This clone showed up just a few times. Its antigen is as yet unknown. This chain connects TRBV19 to TRBJ2-1; TRBD1 matches at 7 bases. The TCR sequence derives from a man aged 50-60 years in good health and CMV-seronegative. What was sequenced was PBMCs. CDR3 region: CATLRPGGSREQFF. The CDR3 region has the DNA TGTGCCACCCTCAGGCCAGGGGGTAGTAGGGAGCAGTTCTTC.